The clone carrying this T cell receptor (beta chain) has just a few counts. Antigen: not known. The study made its TCR cDNA through 5'RACE template switching. That step introduced a universal primer site along with UMIs. TCRdb re-called the 5' RACE reads with MiXCR, one entry per CDR3 protein. The table shows about 260,000 distinct CDR3 sequences, with about 5.2% occurring only once. This sample was included in a study of T cells after yellow fever vaccination. Findings of the study overall: Reappearing after the booster were most of the clones from primary vaccination (around 96% CD4, about 87% CD8). A minor fraction of clonotypes spanned both CD4 and CD8 compartments.

This TCR was sampled from a man younger than 30 who received the YFV17D yellow fever vaccine. The sample in question was CD4+ T cells sorted from PBMCs, obtained on the day of the yellow fever booster vaccination.

The CDR3 nucleotides are TGTGCCAGCAGCTTAGCTACGGGTTTGAACACCGGGGAGCTGTTTTTT. This sequence encodes CASSLATGLNTGELFF. The chain has TRBV7-6 and TRBJ2-2; no definite D call. This CDR3 spans 16 amino acids. Trimming pared 0 bases from V and 1 base from J, leaving 9 bases between. Germline V gene lookup returns CDR1 SGHVS and CDR2 FNYEAQ.